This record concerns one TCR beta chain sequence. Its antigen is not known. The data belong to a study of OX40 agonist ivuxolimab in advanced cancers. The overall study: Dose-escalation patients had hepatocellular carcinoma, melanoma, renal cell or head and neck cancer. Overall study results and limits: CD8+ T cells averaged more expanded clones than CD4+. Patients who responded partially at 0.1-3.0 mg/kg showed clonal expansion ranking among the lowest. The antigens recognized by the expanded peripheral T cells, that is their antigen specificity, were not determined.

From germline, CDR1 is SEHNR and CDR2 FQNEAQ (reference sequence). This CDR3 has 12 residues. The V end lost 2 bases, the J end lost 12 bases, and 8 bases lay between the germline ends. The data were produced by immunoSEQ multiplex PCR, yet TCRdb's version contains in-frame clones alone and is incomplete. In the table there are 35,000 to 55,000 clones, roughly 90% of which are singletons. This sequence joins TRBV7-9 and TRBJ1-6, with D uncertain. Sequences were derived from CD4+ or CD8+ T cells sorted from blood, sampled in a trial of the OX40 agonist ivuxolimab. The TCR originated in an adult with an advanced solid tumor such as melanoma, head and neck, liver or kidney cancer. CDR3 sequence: CASSLSTGPLHF. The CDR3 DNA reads TGTGCCAGCAGCTTATCAACGGGACCCCTCCACTTT.